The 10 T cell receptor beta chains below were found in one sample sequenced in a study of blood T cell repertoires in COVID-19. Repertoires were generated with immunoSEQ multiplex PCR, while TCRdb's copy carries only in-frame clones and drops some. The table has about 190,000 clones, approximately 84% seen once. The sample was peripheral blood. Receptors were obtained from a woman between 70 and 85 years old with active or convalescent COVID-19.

CDR3 bases: TGTGCCAGCAGCCTCGCAGGACAGGGGGTGTTAGATACGCAGTATTTT. It codes for CASSLAGQGVLDTQYF. The chain employs TRBV6-6 and TRBJ2-3; 10 bases fit TRBD1. The CDR3 is 16 amino acids. The V gene end was trimmed by 6 bases and the J gene end by 5 bases; junction bases not matched to a gene: 11. Germline V gene sequence: CDR1 MNHNY, CDR2 SVGAGI (reference sequence).

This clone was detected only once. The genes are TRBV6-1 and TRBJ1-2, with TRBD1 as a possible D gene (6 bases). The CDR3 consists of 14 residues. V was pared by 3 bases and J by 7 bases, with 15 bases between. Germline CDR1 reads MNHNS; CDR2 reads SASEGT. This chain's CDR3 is CASSEDRLSRGYTF. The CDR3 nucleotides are TGTGCCAGCAGTGAGGACAGACTATCGCGTGGCTACACCTTC.

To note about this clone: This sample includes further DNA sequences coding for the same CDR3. The CDR3 sequence: CASSPGTGNTEAFF. In DNA form, the CDR3 reads TGTGCCAGCTCCCCCGGGACAGGGAACACTGAAGCTTTCTTT. This chain joins TRBV18 and TRBJ1-1; 8 bases map to TRBD1. Trimming took 6 bases from V and 1 from J; bases not matched to a gene: 4. Per the germline V gene, CDR1 is KGHSH and CDR2 is LQKENI. This CDR3 is built from 14 residues.

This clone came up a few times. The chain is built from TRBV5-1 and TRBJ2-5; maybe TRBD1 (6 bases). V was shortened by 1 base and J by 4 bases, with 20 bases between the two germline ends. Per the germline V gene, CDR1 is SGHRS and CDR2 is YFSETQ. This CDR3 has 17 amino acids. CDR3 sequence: CASSLIVLQGRIETQYF. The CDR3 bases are TGCGCCAGCAGCTTGATAGTCCTACAGGGTCGAATAGAGACCCAGTACTTC.

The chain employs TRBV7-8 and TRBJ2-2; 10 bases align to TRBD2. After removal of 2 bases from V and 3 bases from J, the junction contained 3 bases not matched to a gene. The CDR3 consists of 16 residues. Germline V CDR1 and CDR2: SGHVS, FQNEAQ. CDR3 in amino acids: CASSLLAGVYTGELFF. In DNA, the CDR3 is TGTGCCAGCAGCTTACTAGCGGGAGTTTACACCGGGGAGCTGTTTTTT. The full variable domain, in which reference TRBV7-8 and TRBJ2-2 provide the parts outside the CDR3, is GAGVSQSPRYKVAKRGQDVALRCDPISGHVSLFWYQQALGQGPEFLTYFQNEAQLDKSGLPSDRFFAERPEGSVSTLKIQRTQQEDSAVYLCASSLLAGVYTGELFFGEGSRLTVL.

The CDR3 DNA is TGTGCCAGCAGCAACGGGTTGCGGGAGGGTACAGATACGCAGTATTTT. As protein: CASSNGLREGTDTQYF. V and J are TRBV4-2 and TRBJ2-3; 9 bases fit TRBD2. CDR3 length: 16 amino acids. With V trimmed by 5 bases and J by 3 bases, 9 bases remained unmatched. CDR1 and CDR2 (germline): LGHNA, YNFKEQ.

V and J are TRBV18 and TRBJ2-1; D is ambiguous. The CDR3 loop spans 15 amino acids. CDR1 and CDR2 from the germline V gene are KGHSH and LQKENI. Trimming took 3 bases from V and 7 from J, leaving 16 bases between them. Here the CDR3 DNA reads TGTGCCAGCTCACCTTCTATCGGAGAGCTGAATGAGCAGTTCTTC. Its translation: CASSPSIGELNEQFF. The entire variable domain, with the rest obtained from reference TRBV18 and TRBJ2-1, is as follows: NAGVMQNPRHLVRRRGQEARLRCSPMKGHSHVYWYRQLPEEGLKFMVYLQKENIIDESGMPKERFSAEFPKEGPSILRIQQVVRGDSAAYFCASSPSIGELNEQFFGPGTRLTVL.

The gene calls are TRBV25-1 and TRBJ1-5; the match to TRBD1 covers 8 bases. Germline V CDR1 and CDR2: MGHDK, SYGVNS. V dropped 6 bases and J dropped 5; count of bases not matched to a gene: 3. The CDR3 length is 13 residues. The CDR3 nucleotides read TGTGCCAGCAGGGACAGGGAGGATCAGCCCCAGCATTTT. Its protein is CASRDREDQPQHF.

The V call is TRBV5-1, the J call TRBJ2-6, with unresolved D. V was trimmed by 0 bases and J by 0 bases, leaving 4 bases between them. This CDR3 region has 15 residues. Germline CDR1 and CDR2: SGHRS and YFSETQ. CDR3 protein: CASSLGGSGANVLTF. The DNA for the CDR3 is TGCGCCAGCAGCTTGGGAGGCTCTGGGGCCAACGTCCTGACTTTC.

The CDR3: CASSSQTGVDYGYTF. CDR3 bases: TGTGCCAGCAGCTCCCAGACAGGGGTAGACTATGGCTACACCTTC. The genes are TRBV7-2 and TRBJ1-2; the match to TRBD1 covers 8 bases. The J segment lost 3 bases and the V segment lost 4 bases, leaving 7 bases of the junction unmatched. Per the germline V gene, CDR1 is SGHTA and CDR2 is FQGNSA. This CDR3 spans 15 amino acids.